The T cell receptor beta chain described here comes from a study of blood T cells in healthy people across ages. Germline loops: CDR1 DFQATT, CDR2 SNEGSKA (reference sequence). V was clipped by 3 bases and J by 1 base; unmatched bases: 5. The CDR3 covers 14 residues. It was with a sample-barcoded 5' primer and a J-beta primer mix that a second PCR of about 6 to 12 cycles was run. TCRdb reprocessed the 5' RACE reads with MiXCR, giving one entry per CDR3 protein. The sample lists some 1,000,000 distinct CDR3 sequences, approximately 25% occurring once. The same data also went into a second study, on T cells of mothers and their children.

The sequenced sample consisted of blood. The chain has TRBV20-1 and TRBJ1-2; TRBD1 matches 7 bases. The source is a girl aged 2 to 9 in good health. Written as DNA, the CDR3 is TGCAGTGCTAGCCCGACAGGGCTTAACTATGGCTACACCTTC. It codes for CSASPTGLNYGYTF.